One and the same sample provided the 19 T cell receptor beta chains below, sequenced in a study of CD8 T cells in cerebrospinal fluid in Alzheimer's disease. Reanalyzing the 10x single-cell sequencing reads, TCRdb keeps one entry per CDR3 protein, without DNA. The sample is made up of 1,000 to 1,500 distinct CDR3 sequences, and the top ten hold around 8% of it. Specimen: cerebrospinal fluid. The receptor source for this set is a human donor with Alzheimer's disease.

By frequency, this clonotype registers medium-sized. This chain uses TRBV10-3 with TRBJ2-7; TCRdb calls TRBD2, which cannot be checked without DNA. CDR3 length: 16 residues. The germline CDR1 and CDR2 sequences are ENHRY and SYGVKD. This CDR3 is CAIRFPGTSGSYEQYF.

The CDR3 spells CASSVGQASHEQFF. The chain couples TRBV9 to TRBJ2-1; TCRdb returns TRBD1, unconfirmable since there is no DNA. This CDR3 region has 14 residues. Germline CDR1 and CDR2: SGDLS and YYNGEE.

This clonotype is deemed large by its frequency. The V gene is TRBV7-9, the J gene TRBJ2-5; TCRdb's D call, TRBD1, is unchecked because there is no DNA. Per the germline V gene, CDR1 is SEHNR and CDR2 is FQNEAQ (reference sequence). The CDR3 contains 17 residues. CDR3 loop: CASSSPLTGQDFQTQYF.

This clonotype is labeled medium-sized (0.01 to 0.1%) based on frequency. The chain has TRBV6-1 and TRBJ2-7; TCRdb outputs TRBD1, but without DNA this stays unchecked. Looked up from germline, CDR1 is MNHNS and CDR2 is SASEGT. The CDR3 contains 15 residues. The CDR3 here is CASRPRTGDSYEQYF.

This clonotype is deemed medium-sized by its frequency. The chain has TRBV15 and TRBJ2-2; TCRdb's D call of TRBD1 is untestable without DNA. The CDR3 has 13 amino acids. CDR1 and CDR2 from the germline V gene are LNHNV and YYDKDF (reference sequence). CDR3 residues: CATSRVRAGELFF.

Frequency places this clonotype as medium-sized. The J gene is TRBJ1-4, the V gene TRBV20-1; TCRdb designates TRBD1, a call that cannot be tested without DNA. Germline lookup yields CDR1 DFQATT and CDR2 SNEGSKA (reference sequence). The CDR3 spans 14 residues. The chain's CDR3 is CSAPDRVTNEKLFF.

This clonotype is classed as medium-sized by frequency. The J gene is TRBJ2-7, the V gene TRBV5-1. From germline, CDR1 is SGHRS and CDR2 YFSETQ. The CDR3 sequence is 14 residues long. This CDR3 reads CASSLAQVGDEQYF.

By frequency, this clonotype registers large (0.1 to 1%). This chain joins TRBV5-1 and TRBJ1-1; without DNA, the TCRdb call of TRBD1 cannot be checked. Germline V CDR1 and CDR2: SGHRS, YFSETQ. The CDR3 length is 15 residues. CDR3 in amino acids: CASSFGTGENTEAFF.

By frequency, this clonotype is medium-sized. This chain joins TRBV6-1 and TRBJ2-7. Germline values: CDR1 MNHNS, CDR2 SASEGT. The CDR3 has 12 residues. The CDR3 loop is CASSDPDQEQYF.

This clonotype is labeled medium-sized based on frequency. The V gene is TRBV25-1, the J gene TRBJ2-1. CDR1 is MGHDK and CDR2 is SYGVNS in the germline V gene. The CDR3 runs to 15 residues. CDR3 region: CASSESEGLYNEQFF. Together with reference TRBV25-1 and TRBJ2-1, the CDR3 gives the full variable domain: EADIYQTPRYLVIGTGKKITLECSQTMGHDKMYWYQQDPGMELHLIHYSYGVNSTEKGDLSSESTVSRIRTEHFPLTLESARPSHTSQYLCASSESEGLYNEQFFGPGTRLTVL.

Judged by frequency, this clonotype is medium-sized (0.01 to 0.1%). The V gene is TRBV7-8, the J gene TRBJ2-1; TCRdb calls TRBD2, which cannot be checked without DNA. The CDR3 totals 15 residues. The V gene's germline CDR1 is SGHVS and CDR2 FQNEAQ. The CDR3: CASSSQPGGGNEQFF.

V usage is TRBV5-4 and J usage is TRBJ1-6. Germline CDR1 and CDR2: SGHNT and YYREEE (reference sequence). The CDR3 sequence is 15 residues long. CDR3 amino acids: CASSLGRLKESPLHF.

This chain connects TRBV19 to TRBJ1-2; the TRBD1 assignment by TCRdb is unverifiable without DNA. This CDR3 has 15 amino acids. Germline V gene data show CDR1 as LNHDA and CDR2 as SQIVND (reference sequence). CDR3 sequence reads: CASRLQGASNYGYTF.

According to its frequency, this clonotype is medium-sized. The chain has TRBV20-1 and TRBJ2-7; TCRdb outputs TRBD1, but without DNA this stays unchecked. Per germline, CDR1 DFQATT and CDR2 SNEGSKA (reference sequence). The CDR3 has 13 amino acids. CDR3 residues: CSVLREQNYEQYF.

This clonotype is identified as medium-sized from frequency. Here the CDR3 reads CASSPENVETQYF. The chain combines TRBV3-1 with TRBJ2-5. CDR3 length: 13 residues. Germline CDR1 is LGHDT and CDR2 is YNNKEL (reference sequence).

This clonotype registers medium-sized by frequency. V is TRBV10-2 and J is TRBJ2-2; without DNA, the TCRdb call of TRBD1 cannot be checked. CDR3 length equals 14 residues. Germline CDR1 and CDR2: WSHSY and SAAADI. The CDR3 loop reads CASSDEGRTGELFF.

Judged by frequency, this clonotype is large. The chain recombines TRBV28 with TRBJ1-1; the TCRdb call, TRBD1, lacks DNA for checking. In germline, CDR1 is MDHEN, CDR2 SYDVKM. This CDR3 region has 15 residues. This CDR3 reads CASTLRTGGRTEAFF.

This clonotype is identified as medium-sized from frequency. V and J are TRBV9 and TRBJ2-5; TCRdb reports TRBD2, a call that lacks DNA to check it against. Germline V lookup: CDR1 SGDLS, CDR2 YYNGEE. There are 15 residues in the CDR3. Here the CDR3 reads CASSAGLAGEETQYF.

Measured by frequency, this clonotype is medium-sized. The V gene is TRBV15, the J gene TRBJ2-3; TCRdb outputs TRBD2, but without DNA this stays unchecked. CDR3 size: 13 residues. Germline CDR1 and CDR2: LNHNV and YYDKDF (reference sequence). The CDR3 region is CATSSSGTDTQYF.